This T cell receptor beta chain was captured by sequencing in a study of cytotoxic CD8 clonotypes in ibrutinib-treated CLL. With regard to this clone: What it binds is unknown.

Points from the study as a whole: Clonality correlated strongly with circulating CD8+ T cells and exceeded age-matched healthy donors at baseline.

Cryopreserved PBMCs yielded approximately 2 micrograms of genomic DNA for TCR beta libraries. Sequencing was performed with immunoSEQ multiplex PCR; in TCRdb, only in-frame clones are kept and a portion is missing. The profile shows roughly 130,000 clones, about 91% of them singletons. The germline CDR1 and CDR2 sequences are MNHEY and SMNVEV (reference sequence). The CDR3 spans 13 residues. V lost 3 bases and J 5 bases, leaving 8 bases between the germline ends. This clonotype originated in a human donor with chronic lymphocytic leukemia. J is TRBJ1-5 and V is TRBV27; D remains unclear. Source: PBMCs, taken after 12 months of ibrutinib treatment. The CDR3 spells CASSFRAHQPQHF. CDR3 bases: TGTGCCAGCAGTTTCCGGGCCCATCAGCCCCAGCATTTT.